This T cell receptor beta chain originates from a study of blood T cell repertoires in COVID-19. Per germline, CDR1 MNHEY and CDR2 SMNVEV (reference sequence). The CDR3 covers 15 residues. Trimming cost V 6 bases and J 1 base, with 13 bases left between them. Using immunoSEQ multiplex PCR, the repertoire was profiled, and TCRdb retains in-frame clones only, with some absent. The sample yields about 350,000 clones, around 90% seen once. The sequence was obtained from a woman aged 18-29 years who had recovered from COVID-19. The source material was peripheral blood. The genes are TRBV27 and TRBJ2-1; tentative D call: TRBD2 (6 bases). Here the CDR3 reads CASSLMAGSYNEQFF. The CDR3 nucleotides are TGTGCCAGCAGCCTCATGGCGGGATCCTACAATGAGCAGTTCTTC.